Shown below are 24 T cell receptor beta chains from a single sample sequenced in a study of CD8 T cells in ankylosing spondylitis. Study conclusions and caveats: It appeared that ankylosing spondylitis blood was characterized by a TCR beta motif of roughly 8 highly homologous variants.

Using its own MiXCR run on the 5' RACE reads, TCRdb lists one record per CDR3 protein. The sample includes some 220,000 distinct CDR3 sequences, just under 7.5% of them seen just once. For these TCRs, the target antigens are not known. Material for sequencing was blood, either unsorted or a sorted T cell fraction (not recorded which). All receptors derive from a male donor with ankylosing spondylitis.

This clonotype occurred many times. This chain joins TRBV27 and TRBJ1-2, with 12 bases fitting TRBD1. V dropped 2 bases and J dropped 8; count of bases not matched to a gene: 6. The CDR3 is 15 residues long. Germline CDR1 MNHEY, CDR2 SMNVEV (reference sequence). The CDR3 is CASSLNPGQGAGYTF. The CDR3 DNA follows: TGTGCCAGCAGTTTAAATCCGGGACAGGGGGCCGGCTACACCTTC.

There are many counts of this clonotype. V usage is TRBV6-5 and J usage is TRBJ1-5; D unclear. Trimming took 0 bases from V and 4 from J, leaving 10 bases between them. The CDR3 totals 15 residues. The germline V gene encodes CDR1 MNHEY and CDR2 SVGAGI. Written as DNA, the CDR3 is TGTGCCAGCAGTTACTCGTCGGGGTCAAATCAGCCCCAGCATTTT. Protein product: CASSYSSGSNQPQHF.

The sample holds many counts of this clonotype. The chain links TRBV28 to TRBJ2-2, with a tentative D call TRBD1 (6 bases). V lost 5 bases to trimming and J lost 3 bases, with 13 bases between them. Germline lookup yields CDR1 MDHEN and CDR2 SYDVKM. The CDR3 runs to 15 residues. The DNA of the CDR3 is TGTGCCAGCAGTCTCCCAGGACAGTACACCGGGGAGCTGTTTTTT. This gives the protein CASSLPGQYTGELFF.

This clonotype was recorded at least ten times. The CDR3, as DNA: TGTGCCAGCAGCCCCCCGGGGGTCGATGAGCAGTTCTTC. It is translated as CASSPPGVDEQFF. The J gene is TRBJ2-1, the V gene TRBV7-9; a possible D gene is TRBD2 (6 bases). V was pared by 5 bases and J by 8 bases, with 13 bases between. The CDR3 has 13 residues. From germline, CDR1 is SEHNR and CDR2 FQNEAQ (reference sequence).

This clonotype has only a few counts. The chain employs TRBV7-3 and TRBJ2-3, with D tentatively TRBD1 (6 bases). The length of the CDR3 is 14 residues. V lost 5 bases, J lost 3 bases, and 12 bases lay in between. Germline assignment: CDR1 SGHTA and CDR2 FQGTGA. The CDR3 region is CASSHLRGTDTQYF. In nucleotides, the CDR3 is TGTGCCAGCAGCCACCTTAGGGGGACAGATACGCAGTATTTT.

This clonotype has ten or more counts. The V call is TRBV29-1, the J call TRBJ2-3, with 8 bases fitting TRBD1. The V segment lost 6 bases and the J segment 1 base; nucleotides outside the gene matches: 3. The CDR3 is 13 amino acids. The V gene's germline CDR1 is SQVTM and CDR2 ANQGSEA. The CDR3 nucleotides are TGCAGCGTCCCGACAGGGGGCACAGATACGCAGTATTTT. This encodes CSVPTGGTDTQYF.

This clonotype has just a few counts. This chain uses TRBV6-2 or TRBV6-3 with TRBJ1-2, with TRBD1 as a possible D gene (5 bases). V lost 5 bases to trimming and J lost 3 bases, with 16 bases between them. Germline V CDR1 and CDR2: MNHEY, SVGEGT. There are 15 residues in the CDR3. CDR3 region: CASSDRWGRYYGYTF. CDR3 DNA sequence: TGTGCCAGCAGTGATCGTTGGGGCCGGTACTATGGCTACACCTTC.

This clonotype was counted ten times or more. This rearrangement joins TRBV20-1 to TRBJ2-4; no firm D call. The CDR3 is made up of 15 amino acids. The germline V and J ends were trimmed by 1 base and 1 base, with 11 bases remaining between them. Germline CDR1 DFQATT, CDR2 SNEGSKA (reference sequence). The CDR3 region is CSARGVDSAKNIQYF. The CDR3 DNA follows: TGCAGTGCTAGAGGGGTAGACTCGGCCAAAAACATTCAGTACTTC.

This clonotype was seen at least ten times. The chain carries TRBV29-1 and TRBJ2-7, with 8 bases lining up with TRBD1. The CDR3 spans 13 residues. Germline loops: CDR1 SQVTM, CDR2 ANQGSEA. V was clipped by 1 base and J by 5 bases; unmatched bases: 4. DNA for the CDR3: TGCAGCGTTGAAGGGGACAGGCACAACGAGCAGTACTTC. This sequence encodes CSVEGDRHNEQYF.

CDR3 region: CASSPSTGAGTNSNQPQHF. The CDR3 nucleotides are TGTGCCAGCAGTCCGTCGACAGGAGCCGGGACAAATAGCAATCAGCCCCAGCATTTT. The chain uses TRBV28 and TRBJ1-5; D might be TRBD1 (6 bases). The CDR3 is 19 residues long. The germline CDR1 and CDR2 sequences are MDHEN and SYDVKM. V lost 5 bases and J 0 bases, leaving 23 bases between the germline ends.

The chain couples TRBV30 to TRBJ2-1; TRBD1 matches 8 bases. The germline CDR1 and CDR2 sequences are GTSNPN and SVGIG (reference sequence). The CDR3 loop spans 15 amino acids. The V gene end was trimmed by 0 bases and the J gene end by 3 bases; junction bases not matched to a gene: 4. The CDR3 region has the DNA TGTGCCTGGAGTGTTCACAGGGGGGTCTACAATGAGCAGTTCTTC. This encodes CAWSVHRGVYNEQFF.

In its sample, this clonotype was seen many times. The chain carries TRBV11-2 and TRBJ2-2; possible D gene TRBD1, 5 bases. V gave up 1 base and J gave up 10 bases, with 13 bases separating them. The length of the CDR3 is 14 residues. CDR1 and CDR2 from the germline V gene are SGHAT and FQNNGV. Here the CDR3 reads CASSLGILGQELFF. The CDR3, as DNA: TGTGCCAGCAGCTTAGGAATTTTAGGACAGGAGCTGTTTTTT.

This clonotype was seen a handful of times. The genes are TRBV5-4 and TRBJ2-1; TRBD1 or TRBD2 may be the D gene (6 bases each). Germline values: CDR1 SGHNT, CDR2 YYREEE (reference sequence). This CDR3 comprises 23 residues. V was trimmed by 1 base and J by 4 bases, leaving 36 bases between them. In DNA form, the CDR3 reads TGTGCCAGCAGCTTGTATCATCGCGGTCGGGGGACAAAAGGCTCCCCAGAATACAATGAGCAGTTCTTC. Amino acids: CASSLYHRGRGTKGSPEYNEQFF.

This clonotype was found many times. J is TRBJ2-1 and V is TRBV29-1; 7 bases are shared with TRBD2. The germline V gene has CDR1 SQVTM and CDR2 ANQGSEA. V lost 4 bases and J lost 7; bases outside the gene matches: 25. There are 19 residues in the CDR3. This CDR3 is CSVGPGLGRDVVGKNEQFF. CDR3 bases: TGCAGCGTTGGCCCCGGACTAGGACGGGACGTGGTAGGGAAGAATGAGCAGTTCTTC.

J is TRBJ2-1 and V is TRBV20-1, with 10 nucleotides matching TRBD2. The CDR3 runs to 14 residues. V was pared by 2 bases and J by 8 bases, with 6 bases of the junction left unmatched. CDR1 and CDR2 (germline): DFQATT, SNEGSKA (reference sequence). The chain's CDR3 is CSARSLAGEDEQFF. In DNA form, the CDR3 reads TGCAGTGCTAGATCCCTAGCGGGAGAGGATGAGCAGTTCTTC.

The chain carries TRBV28 and TRBJ2-5; 11 bases map to TRBD2. The germline V gene encodes CDR1 MDHEN and CDR2 SYDVKM. The CDR3 extends over 16 amino acids. Germline trimming cut 6 bases from V and 0 bases from J; bases unmatched to any gene: 6. The CDR3 is CASSPTSGSYQETQYF. CDR3 sequence (DNA): TGTGCCAGCAGCCCCACTAGCGGGAGTTACCAAGAGACCCAGTACTTC.

The chain has TRBV2 and TRBJ2-3, with TRBD1 identical over 7 bases. The CDR3 runs 15 residues. Germline V gives CDR1 SNHLY, CDR2 FYNNEI. The J segment lost 5 bases and the V segment lost 3 bases, leaving 8 bases of the junction unmatched. The CDR3 is CASSDPGRQGDTQYF. The CDR3 DNA reads as TGTGCCAGCAGTGATCCAGGGCGACAGGGAGATACGCAGTATTTT.

This clonotype was detected ten times or more. The DNA for the CDR3 is TGTGCCAGCAGGGGACAAGAGACCCAGTACTTC. Translating it yields CASRGQETQYF. The rearrangement joins TRBV6-6 to TRBJ2-5; D not certain. Germline CDR1 MNHNY, CDR2 SVGAGI (reference sequence). V was pared by 6 bases and J by 2 bases, with 4 bases between. The CDR3 has 11 amino acids.

This clonotype came up a few times. This chain uses TRBV4-1 with TRBJ2-1; D not certain. The ends were cut back, 0 bases at V and 4 bases at J, with 16 bases in the middle. CDR3 length: 17 residues. Germline assignment: CDR1 MGHRA and CDR2 YSYEKL. CDR3 nucleotide sequence: TGCGCCAGCAGCCAAGATACCGTTCAACGGCTATACAATGAGCAGTTCTTC. It specifies CASSQDTVQRLYNEQFF.

This clonotype came up many times. The chain uses TRBV24-1 and TRBJ1-1; the D gene is possibly TRBD1 (5 bases). The germline V and J ends were trimmed by 4 bases and 5 bases, with 13 bases remaining between them. The CDR3 runs 14 residues. From germline, CDR1 is KGHDR and CDR2 SFDVKD. The CDR3 coding sequence is TGTGCCACCAGTGACGGGGCAGGGAAGACTGAAGCTTTCTTT. Protein product: CATSDGAGKTEAFF.

This clonotype came up many times. The junction does not match germline at one end; this may be a read error. The chain couples TRBV7-7 to TRBJ2-1; tentative D call: TRBD2 (6 bases). CDR1 and CDR2 from the germline V gene are SSHAT and FNYEAQ (reference sequence). CDR3 length equals 15 residues. CDR3: CASSLDGSGYNEQFF. The CDR3 DNA follows: TGTGCTAGCAGCTTAGACGGGAGCGGATACAATGAGCAGTTCTTC.

V gene TRBV19 combines with J gene TRBJ2-1, with 9 positions matching TRBD2. V lost 1 base and J lost 7; bases outside the gene matches: 5. The CDR3 spans 15 residues. The germline CDR1 and CDR2 sequences are LNHDA and SQIVND (reference sequence). The CDR3 is CASSIVLAGFNEQFF. CDR3 coding DNA: TGTGCCAGTAGTATAGTACTAGCGGGCTTTAATGAGCAGTTCTTC.

The chain is built from TRBV19 and TRBJ1-5, with 7 nucleotides matching TRBD1. CDR1 LNHDA and CDR2 SQIVND come from the germline V gene (reference sequence). The CDR3 has 14 residues. V shed 5 bases, J shed 5 bases, and the junction held 6 bases outside the gene matches. The DNA for the CDR3 is TGTGCCAGTAGTTTCAGGGGGGTGGATCAGCCCCAGCATTTT. Its translation is CASSFRGVDQPQHF. Filled out from reference TRBV19 and TRBJ1-5, the complete variable domain reads DGGITQSPKYLFRKEGQNVTLSCEQNLNHDAMYWYRQDPGQGLRLIYYSQIVNDFQKGDIAEGYSVSREKKESFPLTVTSAQKNPTAFYLCASSFRGVDQPQHFGDGTRLSIL.

This clonotype was found a few times. The chain recombines TRBV7-6 with TRBJ2-1; D not certain. Trimming cost V 3 bases and J 3 bases, with 15 bases left between them. The CDR3 sequence is 16 residues long. CDR1 is SGHVS, CDR2 FNYEAQ, per germline. The CDR3 region has the DNA TGTGCCAGCAGCTTGGCAGCAGGTCGCGTCTACAATGAGCAGTTCTTC. Translation gives CASSLAAGRVYNEQFF.